The T cell receptor beta chain described here comes from a study of shared clonotypes between healthy human individuals. Generated by immunoSEQ multiplex PCR, the TCRdb table keeps only in-frame clones and is missing some. This table has 1.4 million or so clones, 98% to 99% appearing once. CDR1 is MNHEY, CDR2 SVGAGI, per germline. Trimming at V came to 7 bases and at J to 4 bases, leaving 6 bases not matched to a gene. CDR3 length: 15 residues. Notes on this clone: In the same sample, other DNA sequences code for this CDR3.

The V gene is TRBV6-5, the J gene TRBJ2-1; 11 bases line up with TRBD2. The sequence was obtained from a man aged 30-40 years in good health. Specimen: naive CD4+ T cells sorted from blood. The subset denotes: CD45RA+ positively selected. The CDR3 protein is CASKLAGGPYNEQFF. CDR3 bases: TGTGCCAGCAAATTAGCGGGAGGGCCATACAATGAGCAGTTCTTC.